The 24 T cell receptor beta chains listed next were all sequenced from one sample in a study of T cell repertoires in cytomegalovirus infection. MiXCR, run by TCRdb on the reads, gives a single entry per CDR3 protein. The sample lists approximately 500,000 distinct CDR3 sequences, more than 30% occurring once. Their cognate antigens are unknown. The specimen comprised cultured PBMCs, sampled from culture after CMV antigen stimulation. The receptor set was obtained from a human donor in good health (CMV status not recorded). Some clones in this sample may be carry-over from other donors' samples.

This clonotype showed up just once. The J gene is TRBJ2-4, the V gene TRBV19; a weak D match, TRBD2 (6 bases). The germline V gene encodes CDR1 LNHDA and CDR2 SQIVND (reference sequence). The CDR3 consists of 13 residues. Trimming left V 7 bases short and J 11 bases short, with 18 bases between. The CDR3 spells CASIGGSGKVQYF. CDR3 in DNA: TGTGCCAGTATTGGAGGGAGCGGTAAGGTTCAGTACTTC.

This clonotype occurred a few times. J is TRBJ1-5 and V is TRBV7-8; weak D call: TRBD1 (5 bases). Germline V gene sequence: CDR1 SGHVS, CDR2 FQNEAQ. The CDR3 totals 14 residues. Trimming pared 1 base from V and 11 bases from J, leaving 15 bases between. CDR3 sequence (DNA): TGTGCCAGCAGCTTAGGACAGCGAGACACAGCCCAGCATTTT. As protein: CASSLGQRDTAQHF.

This clonotype was seen many times. This chain connects TRBV7-2 to TRBJ2-5; D is possibly TRBD1 or TRBD2 (5 bases each). The CDR3 consists of 15 residues. Germline lookup yields CDR1 SGHTA and CDR2 FQGNSA. Trimming stripped 5 bases from V and 5 bases from J, with 18 bases between. The CDR3: CASSRNGGTTETQYF. Here the CDR3 DNA reads TGTGCCAGCAGCAGAAACGGTGGGACCACGGAGACCCAGTACTTC.

This clonotype was observed a single time. The rearrangement uses TRBV6-2 or TRBV6-3 and TRBJ2-7; D is unresolved. CDR1 and CDR2 (germline): MNHEY, SVGEGT. Trimming removed 8 bases at V and 0 bases at J, with 11 bases between. The CDR3 extends over 13 amino acids. CDR3 sequence (DNA): TGTGCCAGCGGAGCGAGTTCCTCCTACGAGCAGTACGTC. Its translation: CASGASSSYEQYV.

This clonotype turned up a few times. The chain is built from TRBV24-1 and TRBJ1-5; D may be TRBD1 (5 bases). Per the germline V gene, CDR1 is KGHDR and CDR2 is SFDVKD. This CDR3 has 16 residues. V lost 5 bases to trimming and J lost 3 bases, with 16 bases between them. CDR3 protein: CATSGGPGTVNQPQHF. The CDR3 region has the DNA TGTGCCACCAGTGGGGGCCCCGGGACGGTCAATCAGCCCCAGCATTTT.

This sequence joins TRBV29-1 and TRBJ1-3, with no clear D. CDR1 is SQVTM and CDR2 is ANQGSEA in the germline V gene. This CDR3 spans 16 amino acids. V dropped 0 bases and J dropped 4 bases, with 16 bases sitting between them. CDR3 region: CSVEDPPGLRGNTIYF. The CDR3 nucleotides read TGCAGCGTTGAAGATCCCCCCGGGTTAAGAGGAAACACCATATATTTT.

The J gene is TRBJ1-6, the V gene TRBV25-1; D not resolved. Trimming cost V 4 bases and J 10 bases, with 11 bases left between them. This CDR3 region has 13 residues. In germline, CDR1 is MGHDK, CDR2 SYGVNS. The DNA of the CDR3 is TGTGCCAGCAGTGCCCTGGGGTTCTCACCCCTCCACTTT. This gives the protein CASSALGFSPLHF.

The chain joins TRBV6-1 to TRBJ1-2; D is ambiguous. The CDR3 has 13 residues. The V end was cut by 7 bases, the J end by 7 bases, with 16 bases between. The V gene's germline CDR1 is MNHNS and CDR2 SASEGT. The CDR3, as DNA: TGTGCCAGCACCGGCTCCCGCCCAAGTGGCTACACCTTC. The encoded protein is CASTGSRPSGYTF.

This chain joins TRBV5-6 and TRBJ2-3; TRBD2 matches at 10 bases. The ends lost 4 bases at V and 4 bases at J; junction bases unmatched: 6. The CDR3 length is 15 residues. Germline V gives CDR1 SGHDT, CDR2 YYEEEE. CDR3 region: CASSLLAGVADTQYF. The CDR3 DNA sequence: TGTGCCAGCAGCCTTCTAGCGGGAGTAGCAGATACGCAGTATTTT.

The table lists this clonotype with a few counts. The V and J genes are TRBV7-2 and TRBJ1-3; TRBD1 might be the D (5 bases). CDR1 is SGHTA, CDR2 FQGNSA, per germline. V was clipped by 4 bases and J by 8 bases, with 12 bases between them. This CDR3 is 13 amino acids long. The CDR3 region has the DNA TGTGCCAGCAGCTCGGGGGGATATGACACCATATATTTT. This sequence encodes CASSSGGYDTIYF. The full variable domain, in which reference TRBV7-2 and TRBJ1-3 provide the parts outside the CDR3, is GAGVSQSPSNKVTEKGKDVELRCDPISGHTALYWYRQSLGQGLEFLIYFQGNSAPDKSGLPSDRFSAERTGGSVSTLTIQRTQQEDSAVYLCASSSGGYDTIYFGEGSWLTVV.

There are a few counts of this clonotype. The rearrangement joins TRBV7-2 to TRBJ2-2, with 10 bases fitting TRBD2. J gave up 6 bases and V 7 bases, and 5 bases lay outside the gene matches. The CDR3 totals 14 residues. In germline, CDR1 is SGHTA, CDR2 FQGNSA. DNA of the CDR3: TGTGCCAGCATGAGACTAGCGGGTGCCGGGGAGCTGTTTTTT. Encoded protein: CASMRLAGAGELFF.

This chain joins TRBV20-1 and TRBJ2-5; a possible D gene is TRBD2 (6 bases). Germline V gene sequence: CDR1 DFQATT, CDR2 SNEGSKA (reference sequence). The CDR3 covers 15 residues. The V end lost 5 bases, the J end lost 3 bases, and 19 bases lay between the germline ends. The DNA of the CDR3 is TGCAGTGCTGGAGGAGGGGATAAACGGGAAGAGACCCAGTACTTC. Its protein is CSAGGGDKREETQYF.

Ten or more counts support this clonotype. The rearrangement joins TRBV7-2 to TRBJ2-5; the D is unclear. Trimming took 4 bases from V and 5 from J, leaving 11 bases between them. The CDR3 consists of 13 residues. The germline V gene has CDR1 SGHTA and CDR2 FQGNSA. CDR3: CASSSGPLETQYF. The DNA for the CDR3 is TGTGCCAGCAGCTCCGGGCCACTGGAGACCCAGTACTTC. The variable domain in full, completed from reference TRBV7-2 and TRBJ2-5, reads GAGVSQSPSNKVTEKGKDVELRCDPISGHTALYWYRQSLGQGLEFLIYFQGNSAPDKSGLPSDRFSAERTGGSVSTLTIQRTQQEDSAVYLCASSSGPLETQYFGPGTRLLVL.

The chain carries TRBV29-1 and TRBJ2-1; maybe TRBD2 (5 bases). V shed 7 bases and J shed 0 bases, with 13 bases lying between them. The length of the CDR3 is 14 residues. The germline V gene has CDR1 SQVTM and CDR2 ANQGSEA. In DNA, the CDR3 is TGCAGCGCTGCGGACTCGGGCTCCTACAATGAGCAGTTCTTC. Its protein product is CSAADSGSYNEQFF.

This clonotype was seen more than once but under ten times. The J gene is TRBJ2-5, the V gene TRBV27; D call uncertain. The germline CDR1 and CDR2 sequences are MNHEY and SMNVEV (reference sequence). Trimming pared 2 bases from V and 0 bases from J, leaving 7 bases between. The CDR3 runs 14 residues. The CDR3 DNA follows: TGTGCCAGCAGTTTAAAACCCCACCAAGAGACCCAGTACTTC. Residues: CASSLKPHQETQYF.

The chain is built from TRBV7-2 and TRBJ2-3; possibly TRBD2 for D (5 bases). The V gene lost 1 base and the J gene lost 9 bases, with 14 bases spanning the gap. From germline, CDR1 is SGHTA and CDR2 FQGNSA. This CDR3 spans 14 amino acids. Written as DNA, the CDR3 is TGTGCCAGCAGCTTAGGACTTCGGGAAGAGACGCAGTATTTT. It specifies CASSLGLREETQYF.

The chain recombines TRBV25-1 with TRBJ1-2; no reliable D call. Per the germline V gene, CDR1 is MGHDK and CDR2 is SYGVNS. The CDR3 is 15 amino acids. The V gene lost 1 base and the J gene lost 4 bases, with 13 bases spanning the gap. CDR3 region: CASSESGSRSYGYTF. CDR3 nucleotides: TGTGCCAGCAGTGAATCGGGGTCCCGATCCTATGGCTACACCTTC.

This clonotype showed up many times. This chain joins TRBV7-8 and TRBJ2-1, with D possibly TRBD1 on 5 matching bases. Germline CDR1 reads SGHVS; CDR2 reads FQNEAQ. The V end lost 3 bases, the J end lost 6 bases, and 12 bases lay between the germline ends. The CDR3 spans 14 residues. CDR3 nucleotide sequence: TGTGCCAGCAGCTTTTCCAGGGTTTCCAATGAGCAGTTCTTC. It specifies CASSFSRVSNEQFF.

There are a few counts of this clonotype. The genes are TRBV7-8 and TRBJ1-6; no reliable D call. Germline-derived CDR1 and CDR2 are SGHVS and FQNEAQ. This CDR3 comprises 14 residues. The ends were cut back, 1 base at V and 9 bases at J, with 10 bases in the middle. Here the CDR3 DNA reads TGTGCCAGCAGCTTAGACGGAACGGTTTCACCCCTCCACTTT. Translating it yields CASSLDGTVSPLHF.

This clonotype was counted ten times or more. The CDR3 sequence is CASSLDTSNYGYTF. The CDR3 DNA reads as TGTGCCAGCAGTCTTGACACGTCTAACTATGGCTACACCTTC. This chain connects TRBV7-2 to TRBJ1-2; D is ambiguous. Trimming pared 6 bases from V and 0 bases from J, leaving 11 bases between. The germline V gene encodes CDR1 SGHTA and CDR2 FQGNSA. This CDR3 has 14 residues.

The rearrangement uses TRBV7-2 and TRBJ2-2; D uncertain. The CDR3 covers 13 residues. V was pared by 5 bases and J by 6 bases, with 10 bases between. The germline V gene encodes CDR1 SGHTA and CDR2 FQGNSA. The CDR3 loop reads CASSPRPPGELFF. The CDR3 DNA is TGTGCCAGCAGCCCCCGCCCCCCCGGGGAGCTGTTTTTT.

This clonotype was counted at least ten times. In DNA, the CDR3 is TGTGCCAGCAGTCGACAGGGGAATAATTCACCCCTCCACTTT. Translating gives CASSRQGNNSPLHF. V usage is TRBV7-2 and J usage is TRBJ1-6; 8 positions agree with TRBD1. This CDR3 has 14 residues. CDR1 SGHTA and CDR2 FQGNSA come from the germline V gene. With 6 bases clipped from V and 5 bases from J, the junction kept 3 bases outside the gene matches. The whole variable domain, filled in from reference TRBV7-2 and TRBJ1-6, reads GAGVSQSPSNKVTEKGKDVELRCDPISGHTALYWYRQSLGQGLEFLIYFQGNSAPDKSGLPSDRFSAERTGGSVSTLTIQRTQQEDSAVYLCASSRQGNNSPLHFGNGTRLTVT.

This clonotype was counted only a few times. The chain is built from TRBV12-3 or TRBV12-4 and TRBJ2-1; 13 bases fit TRBD2. V trimming: 4 bases; J trimming: 9 bases; junction bases outside the gene matches: 6. The CDR3 totals 15 residues. CDR3: CASSSRTSGSSEQFF. DNA for the CDR3: TGTGCCAGCAGTTCGCGGACTAGCGGGAGTAGTGAGCAGTTCTTC.

The sample holds a few counts of this clonotype. The chain is built from TRBV7-3 and TRBJ2-1, with unresolved D. Germline CDR1 is SGHTA and CDR2 is FQGTGA. V lost 0 bases, J lost 5 bases, and 5 bases lay in between. CDR3 length: 13 residues. The CDR3 loop is CASSLTAHNEQFF. CDR3 nucleotides: TGTGCCAGCAGCTTAACCGCGCACAATGAGCAGTTCTTC.